This record concerns one TCR beta chain sequence. Its recognized antigen is unknown. One base away there is no much larger clone; base qualities are not given. TCRbeta CDR3 regions were amplified from genomic DNA by means of the immunoSEQ Assay, a bias-controlled multiplex PCR. In the original analysis: The number of nucleated cells in each sample was estimated from the amplification of reference gene primers within the assay. Sequence reads were collapsed and filtered to measure the absolute abundance of every unique TCRbeta CDR3 rearrangement. For each sample, productive Simpson clonality was calculated by taking the square root of Simpson's diversity index across productive rearrangements. Drawn from immuneACCESS, this table holds only the in-frame rearrangements with V and J called that TCRdb kept. Clones are partly lost; checked studies trace under half to an unresolved V gene and leave the rest unexplained. The V and J calls and the clone size are those of that table, but D and trimming were determined from the DNA. In this sample the table shows about 65,000 clones, approximately 95% of which occur a single time. Approximately 2.9% of the sample is taken by the ten largest.

Collaborating institutions collected whole blood in K2EDTA tubes following their own protocols. Collaborator samples were shipped for TCRbeta analysis as frozen whole blood, isolated PBMCs, or DNA extracted from either sample type. This specimen belongs to a study of blood T cell repertoires in COVID-19 (dated by TCRdb to about 2020). General notes on the study: Collaborator samples came from the United States, Italy and Spain and covered acute and convalescent phases of COVID-19. Where available, HLA class I and class II types were taken from metadata supplied by the sample provider and were not determined by assay-based typing. The repertoires were released in a freely available public database intended as a resource for research on the immune response to SARS-CoV-2. The material from the prospective study consisted of cDNA or gDNA derived from T cells, B-cell-depleted T cells, or PBMCs. The samples were drawn from the first 160 participants of the ongoing ImmuneRACE study and from 1,254 subjects provided by 6 global collaborators. Subjects who had been exposed to COVID-19, were actively infected with it, or had recovered from it provided the deeply sampled blood TCRbeta repertoires that made up the dataset. Nearly every sample came with metadata listing a de-identified subject ID, COVID-19 status, age in years and sex.

Paper-wide results and their limitations: The quantity of clinical and demographic metadata differed by source and by participant and was supplied without curation.

Sequencing was performed on peripheral blood. The TCR was taken from a man aged 70 or older with active COVID-19.

The CDR3 sequence is CASRDTRTSGGVSDTQYF. The nucleotides are TGTGCCAGCAGGGACACCAGGACTAGCGGGGGCGTCTCAGATACGCAGTATTTT. In this chain, TRBV7-3 is recombined with TRBJ2-3, and 13 junctional nucleotides match TRBD2. The germline V gene provides CDR1 SGHTA and CDR2 FQGTGA. V lost 6 bases and J lost 4 bases, and the count of bases not matched to a germline gene is 13. The CDR3 spans 18 residues, from the cysteine through the phenylalanine. The entry retains the CDR3 DNA only, 54 bases that are in frame from base 1. The reference TRBV7-3 and TRBJ2-3 proteins fill in what lies around the CDR3, so the full variable domain reads GAGVSQTPSNKVTEKGKYVELRCDPISGHTALYWYRQSLGQGPEFLIYFQGTGAADDSGLPNDRFFAVRPEGSVSTLKIQRTERGDSAVYLCASRDTRTSGGVSDTQYFGPGTRLTVL.